Described below is a single TCR beta chain sequence and its context. Its antigen is still unknown. The authors made TCR beta libraries by quantitative 5'-RACE with molecular barcodes. Via MiXCR, TCRdb re-called the 5' RACE reads, giving one row per CDR3 protein. The sample carries around 220,000 distinct CDR3 sequences, around 19% recorded once. This entry is derived from a study of CD8 T cells in ankylosing spondylitis. Findings and caveats of the study: Peripheral blood held disease-linked clones only at relatively low frequency, and these were CD8+. For ankylosing spondylitis blood, a TCR beta motif of under 10 highly homologous variants appeared characteristic. Disease-linked clones reportedly concentrated significantly in matched ankylosing spondylitis synovial fluid. In synovial fluid and blood from reactive arthritis, some motif variants were previously reported.

The sequencing sample was made of blood, either unsorted or a sorted T cell fraction (not recorded which). The clonotype was recovered from a male donor with ankylosing spondylitis.

CDR3 sequence reads: CSLLKPGQGADTEAFF. The CDR3 bases are TGCAGCTTATTAAAACCGGGACAGGGGGCTGACACTGAAGCTTTCTTT. This chain joins TRBV29-1 and TRBJ1-1; 12 bases are shared with TRBD1. The V and J ends lost 8 bases and 3 bases, in that order; junction bases with no gene match: 13. The germline CDR1 and CDR2 sequences are SQVTM and ANQGSEA. The CDR3 has 16 residues.